The next 17 T cell receptor beta chains were all read from a single sample in a study of human T cells and chemical hapten exposure. TCRdb called the RACE reads again in MiXCR, with one record for every CDR3 protein. The table lists about 97,000 distinct CDR3 sequences, 27% of them singletons. Time point given: patch test 3, about 24 weeks after DPC sensitization. Specified treatment: therapeutic diphenylcyclopropenone sensitization with weekly scalp DPC. This specimen was whole blood, taken in connection with sensitization to the hapten diphenylcyclopropenone (DPC). These receptors came from a middle-aged man with alopecia areata. Some clones in this sample may be carry-over from other donors' samples.

This clonotype was seen a handful of times. The chain links TRBV29-1 to TRBJ2-1; TRBD2 agrees at 9 bases. The germline V gene encodes CDR1 SQVTM and CDR2 ANQGSEA. The length of the CDR3 is 13 residues. V was clipped by 5 bases and J by 7 bases; unmatched bases: 6. The CDR3 nucleotides are TGCAGCGTTATAGCGGGGGAGAGAAATGAGCAGTTCTTC. It specifies CSVIAGERNEQFF.

The J gene is TRBJ1-1, the V gene TRBV18; D uncertain. Germline CDR1 and CDR2: KGHSH and LQKENI. This CDR3 is 15 amino acids long. V was cut by 1 base and J by 0 bases, with 9 bases left in between. CDR3 region: CASSPQKGLNTEAFF. The CDR3 DNA is TGTGCCAGCTCACCACAGAAAGGGTTGAACACTGAAGCTTTCTTT.

The chain recombines TRBV7-2 with TRBJ2-3, with D possibly being TRBD1 (6 bases). Trimming pared 5 bases from V and 4 bases from J, leaving 16 bases between. CDR1 and CDR2 from the germline V gene are SGHTA and FQGNSA. This CDR3 has 15 residues. The CDR3 loop reads CASSQQGSRADTQYF. In DNA, the CDR3 is TGTGCCAGCAGCCAACAGGGATCTCGCGCAGATACGCAGTATTTT.

This rearrangement joins TRBV7-8 to TRBJ1-5; D not resolved. There are 13 residues in the CDR3. Germline values: CDR1 SGHVS, CDR2 FQNEAQ. V was trimmed by 4 bases and J by 4 bases, leaving 8 bases between them. As DNA, the CDR3 is TGTGCCAGCAGCTCTCAATCTAATCAGCCCCAGCATTTT. Translated: CASSSQSNQPQHF. Combining the CDR3 with reference TRBV7-8 and TRBJ1-5 gives the whole variable domain GAGVSQSPRYKVAKRGQDVALRCDPISGHVSLFWYQQALGQGPEFLTYFQNEAQLDKSGLPSDRFFAERPEGSVSTLKIQRTQQEDSAVYLCASSSQSNQPQHFGDGTRLSIL.

The chain links TRBV20-1 to TRBJ1-1, with D unresolved. The CDR3 spans 16 residues. Trimming removed 2 bases at V and 0 bases at J, with 16 bases between. Germline CDR1 and CDR2: DFQATT and SNEGSKA (reference sequence). The CDR3 reads CSARPQAVVMNTEAFF. The CDR3, as DNA: TGCAGTGCTAGACCCCAGGCGGTCGTCATGAACACTGAAGCTTTCTTT.

The CDR3 DNA reads as TGTGCCAGCAGTTTTCCCCCCGGCAGGACGCTGTTTTTT. It is translated as CASSFPPGRTLFF. V is TRBV12-3 or TRBV12-4 and J is TRBJ1-4; D ambiguous. V shed 3 bases and J shed 14 bases, with 16 bases lying between them. The CDR3 is made up of 13 amino acids.

By share, this clonotype ranks as large. This chain connects TRBV27 to TRBJ2-3; no firm D call. CDR3 length: 11 residues. Germline V lookup: CDR1 MNHEY, CDR2 SMNVEV (reference sequence). Trimming removed 8 bases at V and 4 bases at J, with 7 bases between. The CDR3 is CASGVSDTQYF. The CDR3 DNA reads as TGTGCCAGCGGAGTATCAGATACGCAGTATTTT.

The chain's CDR3 is CASSLGELNTEAFF. CDR3 bases: TGTGCCAGCAGTTTAGGGGAACTGAACACTGAAGCTTTCTTT. This chain links TRBV12-3 or TRBV12-4 with TRBJ1-1; D ambiguous. Between the trimmed V and J ends, which lost 1 base and 0 bases, there was a span of 6 bases. This CDR3 is built from 14 residues.

This clonotype was seen more than once but under ten times. The V call is TRBV18, the J call TRBJ1-1; TRBD1 might be the D (6 bases). Germline CDR1 KGHSH, CDR2 LQKENI. Trimming pared 6 bases from V and 3 bases from J, leaving 17 bases between. The CDR3 sequence is 15 residues long. The CDR3 coding sequence is TGTGCCAGCTCTCCGCTGAAAGGGGGGGACACTGAAGCTTTCTTT. Translation gives CASSPLKGGDTEAFF.

The sample holds a few counts of this clonotype. The gene calls are TRBV5-1 and TRBJ2-4, with D uncertain. The CDR3 totals 14 residues. V was cut by 4 bases and J by 1 base, with 9 bases left in between. CDR1 and CDR2 from the germline V gene are SGHRS and YFSETQ. The CDR3 bases are TGCGCCAGCAGCCCGGGTATGGCCAAAAACATTCAGTACTTC. Translated, it gives CASSPGMAKNIQYF. Full variable domain (rest looked up from reference TRBV5-1 and TRBJ2-4): KAGVTQTPRYLIKTRGQQVTLSCSPISGHRSVSWYQQTPGQGLQFLFEYFSETQRNKGNFPGRFSGRQFSNSRSEMNVSTLELGDSALYLCASSPGMAKNIQYFGAGTRLSVL.

The chain is built from TRBV28 and TRBJ2-6; a possible D gene is TRBD1 (6 bases). Germline V CDR1 and CDR2: MDHEN, SYDVKM. The CDR3 has 16 amino acids. V lost 5 bases and J 2 bases, leaving 13 bases between the germline ends. The CDR3 region is CASSPRTVAGANVLTF. The CDR3 nucleotides read TGTGCCAGCAGTCCACGGACAGTGGCTGGGGCCAACGTCCTGACTTTC. Combining the CDR3 with reference TRBV28 and TRBJ2-6 gives the whole variable domain DVKVTQSSRYLVKRTGEKVFLECVQDMDHENMFWYRQDPGLGLRLIYFSYDVKMKEKGDIPEGYSVSREKKERFSLILESASTNQTSMYLCASSPRTVAGANVLTFGAGSRLTVL.

Only a few counts were recorded for this clonotype. The chain links TRBV15 to TRBJ2-5; TRBD1 aligns across 7 bases. CDR1 and CDR2 (germline): LNHNV, YYDKDF (reference sequence). This CDR3 contains 14 residues. Germline trimming cut 5 bases from V and 3 bases from J; bases unmatched to any gene: 6. This chain's CDR3 is CATSGDRVEETQYF. The CDR3 DNA reads as TGTGCCACCAGCGGCGACAGGGTCGAAGAGACCCAGTACTTC. The variable domain in full, completed from reference TRBV15 and TRBJ2-5, reads DAMVIQNPRYQVTQFGKPVTLSCSQTLNHNVMYWYQQKSSQAPKLLFHYYDKDFNNEADTPDNFQSRRPNTSFCFLDIRSPGLGDTAMYLCATSGDRVEETQYFGPGTRLLVL.

The chain has TRBV11-2 and TRBJ2-7; D possibly uses TRBD1 or TRBD2 (5 bases each). Germline V gene lookup returns CDR1 SGHAT and CDR2 FQNNGV. The CDR3 runs 17 residues. The V end was cut by 5 bases, the J end by 4 bases, with 24 bases between. The CDR3 DNA reads TGTGCCAGCAGCCTTTTGCCCCTCGGGACGGAGTTATACGAGCAGTACTTC. It yields the protein CASSLLPLGTELYEQYF.

CDR3 protein: CASSAEGYEQFF. The CDR3 DNA reads TGTGCCAGCAGCGCGGAGGGTTATGAGCAGTTCTTC. The chain couples TRBV9 to TRBJ2-1; the D gene is possibly TRBD2 (6 bases). V was shortened by 3 bases and J by 8 bases, with 9 bases between the two germline ends. Germline V gene lookup returns CDR1 SGDLS and CDR2 YYNGEE. The CDR3 has 12 amino acids.

The J gene is TRBJ2-3, the V gene TRBV12-3 or TRBV12-4, with a weak D call TRBD1 (5 bases). CDR3 length: 15 amino acids. V was cut by 5 bases and J by 6 bases, with 18 bases left in between. The CDR3: CASSTYRRGSDTQYF. Written as DNA, the CDR3 is TGTGCCAGCAGTACTTATCGTAGGGGTTCGGATACGCAGTATTTT.

V usage is TRBV12-3 or TRBV12-4 and J usage is TRBJ2-2; TRBD2 matches 12 bases. The CDR3 length is 15 residues. The J segment lost 6 bases and the V segment lost 3 bases, leaving 2 bases of the junction unmatched. CDR3 amino acids: CASSFASGRAGELFF. Written as DNA, the CDR3 is TGTGCCAGCAGTTTTGCTAGCGGGAGGGCCGGGGAGCTGTTTTTT.

This clonotype occurred a few times. V and J are TRBV28 and TRBJ2-3; no clear D gene. Trimming shortened V by 3 bases and J by 2 bases, and 9 bases separated the two germline ends. There are 14 residues in the CDR3. Germline CDR1 and CDR2: MDHEN and SYDVKM. The CDR3 DNA is TGTGCCAGCAGTTTCAGGCAGATCACAGATACGCAGTATTTT. Protein product: CASSFRQITDTQYF. Variable domain in full (rest from reference TRBV28 and TRBJ2-3): DVKVTQSSRYLVKRTGEKVFLECVQDMDHENMFWYRQDPGLGLRLIYFSYDVKMKEKGDIPEGYSVSREKKERFSLILESASTNQTSMYLCASSFRQITDTQYFGPGTRLTVL.